This T cell receptor beta chain was obtained from a study of blood T cell repertoires in COVID-19. Study in general: Donors in the United States, Italy and Spain gave samples during acute or convalescent COVID-19. Sources were T cells, B-cell-depleted T cells, or PBMCs; the material itself was cDNA or gDNA.

Original processing notes: The assay estimated nucleated cells by amplifying reference gene primers. TCRdb's copy holds only in-frame clones and misses some; the assay was immunoSEQ multiplex PCR. V, J and clone size are those of that table, while D and trimming were read from the DNA. The profile covers 120,000 or so clones, with 84% appearing a single time and roughly an eighth taken by the ten largest. The CDR3 is 16 amino acids. Germline assignment: CDR1 LNHDA and CDR2 SQIVND (reference sequence). The V and J ends lost 4 bases and 1 base, in that order; junction bases with no gene match: 2. The chain couples TRBV19 to TRBJ2-3, with TRBD2 identical over 13 bases. This clonotype originated in a woman aged 25 to 39 who had recovered from COVID-19. Sequenced input: peripheral blood. The CDR3 DNA follows: TGTGCCAGTAGTACGGGGACTAGCGGGGGCACAGATACGCAGTATTTT. The encoded protein is CASSTGTSGGTDTQYF. The complete variable domain, with remaining parts taken from reference TRBV19 and TRBJ2-3, reads DGGITQSPKYLFRKEGQNVTLSCEQNLNHDAMYWYRQDPGQGLRLIYYSQIVNDFQKGDIAEGYSVSREKKESFPLTVTSAQKNPTAFYLCASSTGTSGGTDTQYFGPGTRLTVL.